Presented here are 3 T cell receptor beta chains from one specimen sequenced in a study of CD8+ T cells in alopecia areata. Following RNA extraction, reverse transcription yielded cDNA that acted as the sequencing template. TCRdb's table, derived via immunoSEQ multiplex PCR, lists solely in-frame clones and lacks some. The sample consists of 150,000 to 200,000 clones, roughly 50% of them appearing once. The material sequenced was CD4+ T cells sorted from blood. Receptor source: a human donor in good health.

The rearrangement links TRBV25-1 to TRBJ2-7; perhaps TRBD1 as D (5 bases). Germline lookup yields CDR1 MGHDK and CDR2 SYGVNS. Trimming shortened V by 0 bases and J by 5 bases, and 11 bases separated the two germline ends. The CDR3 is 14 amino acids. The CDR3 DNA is TGTGCCAGCAGTGAATACAGGGCTGCCCACGAGCAGTACTTC. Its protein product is CASSEYRAAHEQYF.

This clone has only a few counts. CDR3 nucleotides: TGCAGCGTTACTTACCCTCTAGCGGGACGGGAGACCCAGTACTTC. Its protein is CSVTYPLAGRETQYF. The rearrangement uses TRBV29-1 and TRBJ2-5; 9 bases map to TRBD2. V shed 5 bases, J shed 5 bases, and the junction held 12 bases outside the gene matches. The length of the CDR3 is 15 residues. Per the germline V gene, CDR1 is SQVTM and CDR2 is ANQGSEA.

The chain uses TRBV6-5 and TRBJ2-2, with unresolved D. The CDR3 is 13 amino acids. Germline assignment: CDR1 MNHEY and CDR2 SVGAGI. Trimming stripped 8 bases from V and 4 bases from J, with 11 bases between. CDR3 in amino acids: CASLARLTGELFF. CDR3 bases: TGTGCCAGCTTGGCTAGGCTCACCGGGGAGCTGTTTTTT.